This T cell receptor beta chain was captured in a study of shared clonotypes between healthy human individuals. In germline, CDR1 is SGHRS, CDR2 YFSETQ. V lost 5 bases to trimming and J lost 1 base, with 6 bases between them. The CDR3 runs to 13 residues. Profiled with immunoSEQ multiplex PCR; TCRdb holds only in-frame clones, not every one. This table has 2 million to 2.5 million clones, around 90% appearing once. The sequence was obtained from a man between 18 and 35 years old in good health. Some clones in this sample may be carry-over from other donors' samples. The V and J genes are TRBV5-1 and TRBJ2-2, with D maybe TRBD1 (6 bases). The sample was naive CD4+ T cells from PBMCs. Subset specified: CD45RA+ positively selected. The chain's CDR3 is CASRQGNTGELFF. Written as DNA, the CDR3 is TGCGCCAGCAGACAGGGGAACACCGGGGAGCTGTTTTTT.